This T cell receptor beta chain stems from a study of Ad26.COV2.S vaccination and SARS-CoV-2 variants. Study as a whole: Donor had been placed in the Ad26.COV2.S arm of the COV1001 trial.

Deletions cut 3 bases from V and 6 bases from J, with 15 bases between. Germline V gives CDR1 SGHRS, CDR2 YFSETQ. This CDR3 comprises 15 residues. Treatment given: some 20 received Ad26.COV2.S at low or high dose, single or two shots; 5 received placebo; per-sample allocation not given. At day 63 after the first vaccine or placebo injection, samples were drawn. It was Wuhan-strain SARS-CoV-2 spike that the Ad26 vaccine vector expressed. Clones were sequenced by immunoSEQ multiplex PCR, and TCRdb holds only the in-frame ones, with some missing. The sample consists of hundreds of thousands of clones, 86% of them appearing once.

The sample in question was peripheral blood, obtained in a trial of Ad26.COV2.S vaccine versus placebo. This sequence originates from a person between 18 and 65 years old who received the Ad26.COV2.S COVID-19 vaccine or a placebo. The chain has TRBV5-1 and TRBJ2-2; D not certain. The CDR3 nucleotides are TGCGCCAGCAGCTACCCGACAAGGACGGCCGGGGAGCTGTTTTTT. Residues: CASSYPTRTAGELFF.